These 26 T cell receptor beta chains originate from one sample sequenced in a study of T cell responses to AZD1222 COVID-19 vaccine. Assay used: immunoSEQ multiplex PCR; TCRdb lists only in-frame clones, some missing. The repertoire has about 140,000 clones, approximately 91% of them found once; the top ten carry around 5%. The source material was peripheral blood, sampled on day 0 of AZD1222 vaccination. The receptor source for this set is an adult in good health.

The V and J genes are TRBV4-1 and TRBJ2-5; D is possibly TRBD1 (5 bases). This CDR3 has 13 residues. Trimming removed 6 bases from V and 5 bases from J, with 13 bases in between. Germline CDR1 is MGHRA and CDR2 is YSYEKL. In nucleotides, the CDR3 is TGCGCCAGCAGAAGGGGTTTCGGGGAGACCCAGTACTTC. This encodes CASRRGFGETQYF.

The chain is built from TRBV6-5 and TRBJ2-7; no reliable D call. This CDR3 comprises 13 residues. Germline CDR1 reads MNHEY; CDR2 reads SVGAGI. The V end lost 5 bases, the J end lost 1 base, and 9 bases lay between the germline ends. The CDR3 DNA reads TGTGCCAGCAGTACGGGTCTATCCTACGAGCAGTACTTC. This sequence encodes CASSTGLSYEQYF.

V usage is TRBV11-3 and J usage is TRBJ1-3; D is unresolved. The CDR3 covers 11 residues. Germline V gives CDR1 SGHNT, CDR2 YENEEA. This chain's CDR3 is CGTQDGNTIYF. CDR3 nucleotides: TGTGGGACCCAAGATGGAAACACCATATATTTT. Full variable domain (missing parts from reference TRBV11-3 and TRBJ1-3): EAGVVQSPRYKIIEKKQPVAFWCNPISGHNTLYWYLQNLGQGPELLIRYENEEAVDDSQLPKDRFSAERLKGVDSTLKIQPAELGDSAVYLCGTQDGNTIYFGEGSWLTVV.

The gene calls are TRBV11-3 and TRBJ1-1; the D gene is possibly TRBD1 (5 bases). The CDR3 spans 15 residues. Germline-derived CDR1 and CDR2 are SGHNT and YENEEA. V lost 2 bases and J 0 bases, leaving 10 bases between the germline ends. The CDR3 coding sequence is TGTGCCAGCAGCTTAACTTCAGGGTTGAACACTGAAGCTTTCTTT. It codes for CASSLTSGLNTEAFF.

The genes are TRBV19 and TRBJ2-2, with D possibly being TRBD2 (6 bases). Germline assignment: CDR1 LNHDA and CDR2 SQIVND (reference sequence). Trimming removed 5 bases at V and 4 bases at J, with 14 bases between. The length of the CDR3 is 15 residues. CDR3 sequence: CASSGSSDGTGELFF. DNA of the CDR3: TGTGCCAGTAGTGGATCTAGCGATGGCACCGGGGAGCTGTTTTTT.

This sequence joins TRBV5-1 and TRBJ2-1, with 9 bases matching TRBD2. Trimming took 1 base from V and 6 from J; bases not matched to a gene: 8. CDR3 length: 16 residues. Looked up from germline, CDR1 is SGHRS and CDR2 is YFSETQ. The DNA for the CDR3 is TGCGCCAGCAGCTTGACTGGTAGCGGGAGCACCAATGAGCAGTTCTTC. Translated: CASSLTGSGSTNEQFF. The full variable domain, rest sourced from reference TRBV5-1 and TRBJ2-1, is KAGVTQTPRYLIKTRGQQVTLSCSPISGHRSVSWYQQTPGQGLQFLFEYFSETQRNKGNFPGRFSGRQFSNSRSEMNVSTLELGDSALYLCASSLTGSGSTNEQFFGPGTRLTVL.

The CDR3 loop reads CASSSFQWERMSGEQFF. Here the CDR3 DNA reads TGTGCCAGCAGTTCATTCCAGTGGGAACGAATGAGCGGTGAGCAGTTCTTC. The rearrangement uses TRBV5-4 and TRBJ2-1; a possible D gene is TRBD2 (5 bases). Trimming took 5 bases from V and 9 from J, leaving 27 bases between them. This CDR3 contains 17 residues. CDR1 SGHNT and CDR2 YYREEE come from the germline V gene (reference sequence).

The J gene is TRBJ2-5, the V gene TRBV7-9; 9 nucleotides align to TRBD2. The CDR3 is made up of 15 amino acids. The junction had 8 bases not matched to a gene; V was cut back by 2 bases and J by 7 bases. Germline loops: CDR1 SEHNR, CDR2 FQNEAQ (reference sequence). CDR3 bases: TGTGCCAGCAGCTTAACTAGCGGGCCTCGTGGGACCCAGTACTTC. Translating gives CASSLTSGPRGTQYF.

Here the CDR3 reads CASSRTQDRGSYEQYF. The CDR3 DNA reads TGTGCCAGCAGTCGGACCCAGGACAGGGGGTCCTACGAGCAGTACTTC. V usage is TRBV25-1 and J usage is TRBJ2-7, with 10 bases fitting TRBD1. The trim removed 5 bases at V and 1 base at J, leaving 8 bases unmatched. Germline-derived CDR1 and CDR2 are MGHDK and SYGVNS. There are 16 residues in the CDR3.

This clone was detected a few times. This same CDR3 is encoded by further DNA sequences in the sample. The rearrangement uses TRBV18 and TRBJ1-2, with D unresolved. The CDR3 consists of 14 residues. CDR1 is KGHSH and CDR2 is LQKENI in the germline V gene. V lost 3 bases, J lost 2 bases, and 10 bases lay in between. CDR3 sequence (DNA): TGTGCCAGCTCACCCGTGGGCAGAAACTATGGCTACACCTTC. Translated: CASSPVGRNYGYTF.

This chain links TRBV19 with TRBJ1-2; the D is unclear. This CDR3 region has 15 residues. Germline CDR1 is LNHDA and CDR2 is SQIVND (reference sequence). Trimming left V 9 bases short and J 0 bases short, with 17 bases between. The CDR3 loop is CASTNSGRTNYGYTF. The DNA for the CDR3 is TGTGCCAGCACGAACTCCGGGAGAACTAACTATGGCTACACCTTC.

The CDR3 region is CASSPARANGYTF. The CDR3 DNA reads as TGTGCCAGCAGTCCCGCGCGGGCGAATGGCTACACCTTC. This sequence joins TRBV2 and TRBJ1-2; D not resolved. The length of the CDR3 is 13 residues. The germline V gene has CDR1 SNHLY and CDR2 FYNNEI. V lost 5 bases, J lost 6 bases, and 13 bases lay in between.

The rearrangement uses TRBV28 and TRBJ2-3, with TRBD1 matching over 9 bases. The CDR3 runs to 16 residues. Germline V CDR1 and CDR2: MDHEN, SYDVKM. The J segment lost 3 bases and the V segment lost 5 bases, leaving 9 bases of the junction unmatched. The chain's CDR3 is CASSTPAGQGTDTQYF. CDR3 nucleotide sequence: TGTGCCAGCAGTACCCCGGCGGGACAGGGAACAGATACGCAGTATTTT.

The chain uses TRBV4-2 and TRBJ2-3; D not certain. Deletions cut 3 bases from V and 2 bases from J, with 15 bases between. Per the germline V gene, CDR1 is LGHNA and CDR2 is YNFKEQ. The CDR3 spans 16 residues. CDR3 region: CASSQGERSNTDTQYF. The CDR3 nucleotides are TGTGCCAGCAGCCAGGGCGAGAGGAGTAACACAGATACGCAGTATTTT.

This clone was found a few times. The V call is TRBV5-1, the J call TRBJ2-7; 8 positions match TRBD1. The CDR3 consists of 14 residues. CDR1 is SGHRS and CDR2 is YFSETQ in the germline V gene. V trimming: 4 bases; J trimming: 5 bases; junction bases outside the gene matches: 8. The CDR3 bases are TGCGCCAGCAGCCCCCAGGCGACAGGGGACGAGCAGTACTTC. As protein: CASSPQATGDEQYF.

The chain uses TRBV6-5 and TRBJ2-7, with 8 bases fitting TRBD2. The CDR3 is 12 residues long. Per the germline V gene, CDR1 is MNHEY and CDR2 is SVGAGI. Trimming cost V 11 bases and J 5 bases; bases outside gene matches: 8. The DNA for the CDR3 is TGTGCCGGGCGGGGGGCGCTTAACGAGCAGTACTTC. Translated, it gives CAGRGALNEQYF.

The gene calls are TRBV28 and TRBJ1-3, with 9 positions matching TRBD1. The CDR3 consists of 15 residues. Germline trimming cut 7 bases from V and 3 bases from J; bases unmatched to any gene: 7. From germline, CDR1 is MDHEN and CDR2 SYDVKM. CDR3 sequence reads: CASKMDRGDGNTIYF. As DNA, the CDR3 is TGTGCCAGCAAAATGGACAGGGGCGATGGAAACACCATATATTTT.

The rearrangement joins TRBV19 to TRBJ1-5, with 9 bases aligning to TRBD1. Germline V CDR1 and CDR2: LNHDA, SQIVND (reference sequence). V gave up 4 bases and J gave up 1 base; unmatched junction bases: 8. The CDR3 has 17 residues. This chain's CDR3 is CASSTSRDRESNQPQHF. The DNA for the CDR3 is TGTGCCAGTAGTACCTCGAGGGACAGGGAAAGCAATCAGCCCCAGCATTTT.

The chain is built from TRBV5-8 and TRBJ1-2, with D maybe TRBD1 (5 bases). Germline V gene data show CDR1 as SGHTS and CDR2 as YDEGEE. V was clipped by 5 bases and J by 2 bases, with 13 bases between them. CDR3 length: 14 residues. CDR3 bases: TGTGCCAGCAGTTTTCCGACAGTCAACTATGGCTACACCTTC. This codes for CASSFPTVNYGYTF.

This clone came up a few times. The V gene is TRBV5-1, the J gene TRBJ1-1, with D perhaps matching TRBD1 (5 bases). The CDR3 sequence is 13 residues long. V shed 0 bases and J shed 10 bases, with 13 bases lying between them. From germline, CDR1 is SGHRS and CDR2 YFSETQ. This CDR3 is CASSLAGTGGAFF. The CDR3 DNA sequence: TGCGCCAGCAGCTTGGCCGGAACAGGAGGAGCTTTCTTT. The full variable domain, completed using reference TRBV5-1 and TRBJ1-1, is KAGVTQTPRYLIKTRGQQVTLSCSPISGHRSVSWYQQTPGQGLQFLFEYFSETQRNKGNFPGRFSGRQFSNSRSEMNVSTLELGDSALYLCASSLAGTGGAFFGQGTRLTVV.

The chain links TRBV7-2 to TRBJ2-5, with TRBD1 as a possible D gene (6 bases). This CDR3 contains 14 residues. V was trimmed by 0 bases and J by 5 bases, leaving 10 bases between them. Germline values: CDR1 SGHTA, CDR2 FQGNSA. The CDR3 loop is CASSLAGAGETQYF. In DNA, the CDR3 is TGTGCCAGCAGCTTAGCGGGGGCAGGGGAGACCCAGTACTTC.

Here the CDR3 DNA reads TGTGCCAGCAGTGAACGGGGGGGAAATTCACCCCTCCACTTT. Translating it yields CASSERGGNSPLHF. The V gene is TRBV6-1, the J gene TRBJ1-6; tentatively, D is TRBD1 (5 bases). The V end lost 2 bases, the J end lost 7 bases, and 9 bases lay between the germline ends. Germline lookup yields CDR1 MNHNS and CDR2 SASEGT. The CDR3 is 14 amino acids.

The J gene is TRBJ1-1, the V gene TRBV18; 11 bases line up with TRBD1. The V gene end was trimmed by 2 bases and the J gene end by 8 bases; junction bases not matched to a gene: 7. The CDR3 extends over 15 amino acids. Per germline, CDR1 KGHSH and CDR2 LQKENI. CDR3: CASSPKDRGREEAFF. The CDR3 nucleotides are TGTGCCAGCTCACCAAAGGACAGGGGGCGAGAGGAAGCTTTCTTT.

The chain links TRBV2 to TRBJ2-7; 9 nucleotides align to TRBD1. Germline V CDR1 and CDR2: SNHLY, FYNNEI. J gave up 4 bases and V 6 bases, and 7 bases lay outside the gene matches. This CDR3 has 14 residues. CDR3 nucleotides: TGTGCCAGCAGGCGGGACAGGGTTCAATACGAGCAGTACTTC. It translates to CASRRDRVQYEQYF.

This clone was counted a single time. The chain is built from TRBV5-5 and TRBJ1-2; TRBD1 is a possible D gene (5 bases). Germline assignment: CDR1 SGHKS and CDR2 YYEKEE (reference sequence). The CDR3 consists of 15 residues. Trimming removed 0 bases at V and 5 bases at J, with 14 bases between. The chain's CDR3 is CASSLAFGAGYGYTF. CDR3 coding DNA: TGTGCCAGCAGCTTGGCCTTCGGGGCAGGATATGGCTACACCTTC.

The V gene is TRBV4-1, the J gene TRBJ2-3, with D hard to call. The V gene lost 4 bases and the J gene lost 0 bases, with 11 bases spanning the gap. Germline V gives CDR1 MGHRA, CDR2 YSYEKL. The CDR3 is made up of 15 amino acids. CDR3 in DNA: TGCGCCAGCAGCCCCAGGTCCCCTAGCACAGATACGCAGTATTTT. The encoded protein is CASSPRSPSTDTQYF.